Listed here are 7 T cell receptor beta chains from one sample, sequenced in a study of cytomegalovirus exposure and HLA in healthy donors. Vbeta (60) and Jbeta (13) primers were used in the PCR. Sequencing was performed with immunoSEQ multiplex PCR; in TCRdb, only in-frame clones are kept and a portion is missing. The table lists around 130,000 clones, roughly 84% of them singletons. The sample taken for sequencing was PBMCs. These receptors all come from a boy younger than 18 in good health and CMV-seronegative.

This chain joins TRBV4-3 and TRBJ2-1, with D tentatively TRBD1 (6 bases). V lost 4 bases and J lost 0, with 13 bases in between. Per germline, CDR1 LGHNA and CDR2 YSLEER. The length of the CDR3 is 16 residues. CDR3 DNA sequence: TGCGCCAGCAGCCCCGGGACACTGAGCTCCTACAATGAGCAGTTCTTC. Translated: CASSPGTLSSYNEQFF.

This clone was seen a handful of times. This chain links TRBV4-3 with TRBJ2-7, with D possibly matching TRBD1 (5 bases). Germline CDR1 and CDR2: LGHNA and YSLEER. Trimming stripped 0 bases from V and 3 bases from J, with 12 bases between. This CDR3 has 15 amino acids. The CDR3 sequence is CASSQDTRVDYEQYF. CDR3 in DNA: TGCGCCAGCAGCCAAGATACCAGGGTCGACTACGAGCAGTACTTC.

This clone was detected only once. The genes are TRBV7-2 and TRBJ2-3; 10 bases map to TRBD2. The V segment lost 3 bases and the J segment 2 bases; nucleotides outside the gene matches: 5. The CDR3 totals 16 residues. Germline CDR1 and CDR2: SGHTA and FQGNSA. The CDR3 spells CASSFVAGGSTDTQYF. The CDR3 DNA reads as TGTGCCAGCAGCTTCGTAGCGGGGGGCTCCACAGATACGCAGTATTTT.

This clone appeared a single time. In DNA, the CDR3 is TGTGCCAGCAGCCAAGATTGGGCGGGGGGGTACACCGGGGAGCTGTTTTTT. Protein: CASSQDWAGGYTGELFF. V usage is TRBV4-2 and J usage is TRBJ2-2, with 9 positions matching TRBD2. V lost 0 bases to trimming and J lost 3 bases; unmatched junction nucleotides: 5. CDR1 and CDR2 from the germline V gene are LGHNA and YNFKEQ. The CDR3 covers 17 residues.

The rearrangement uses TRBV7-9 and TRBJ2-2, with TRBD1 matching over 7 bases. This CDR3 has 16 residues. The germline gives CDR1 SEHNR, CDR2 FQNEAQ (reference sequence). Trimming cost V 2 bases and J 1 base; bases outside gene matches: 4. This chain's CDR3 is CASSLTGTENTGELFF. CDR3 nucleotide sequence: TGTGCCAGCAGCTTAACTGGGACAGAGAACACCGGGGAGCTGTTTTTT.

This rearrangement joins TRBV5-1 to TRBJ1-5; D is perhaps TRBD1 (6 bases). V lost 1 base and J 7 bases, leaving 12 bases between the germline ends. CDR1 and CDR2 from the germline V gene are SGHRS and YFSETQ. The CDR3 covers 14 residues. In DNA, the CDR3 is TGCGCCAGCAGCTTGAAAGGGGGTGGACAGCCCCAGCATTTT. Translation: CASSLKGGGQPQHF.

CDR3 region: CASSPSPGRSEETQYF. The DNA of the CDR3 is TGTGCCAGCTCACCCAGCCCCGGGAGGAGTGAGGAGACCCAGTACTTC. The chain carries TRBV18 and TRBJ2-5; TRBD2 matches at 7 bases. The germline gives CDR1 KGHSH, CDR2 LQKENI. This CDR3 is 16 amino acids long. V was pared by 3 bases and J by 5 bases, with 12 bases of the junction left unmatched.